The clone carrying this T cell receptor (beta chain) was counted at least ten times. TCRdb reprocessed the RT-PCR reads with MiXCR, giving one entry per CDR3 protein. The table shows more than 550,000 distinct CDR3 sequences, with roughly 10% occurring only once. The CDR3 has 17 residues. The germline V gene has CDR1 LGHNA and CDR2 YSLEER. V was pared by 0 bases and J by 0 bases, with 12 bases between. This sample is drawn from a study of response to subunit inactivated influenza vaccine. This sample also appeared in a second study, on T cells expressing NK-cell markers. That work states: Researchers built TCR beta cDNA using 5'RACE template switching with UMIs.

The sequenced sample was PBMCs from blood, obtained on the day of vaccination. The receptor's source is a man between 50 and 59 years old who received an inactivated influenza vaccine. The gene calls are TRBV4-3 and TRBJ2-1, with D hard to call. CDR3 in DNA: TGCGCCAGCAGCCAAGATTGGTATCCGAGCTCCTACAATGAGCAGTTCTTC. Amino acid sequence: CASSQDWYPSSYNEQFF.